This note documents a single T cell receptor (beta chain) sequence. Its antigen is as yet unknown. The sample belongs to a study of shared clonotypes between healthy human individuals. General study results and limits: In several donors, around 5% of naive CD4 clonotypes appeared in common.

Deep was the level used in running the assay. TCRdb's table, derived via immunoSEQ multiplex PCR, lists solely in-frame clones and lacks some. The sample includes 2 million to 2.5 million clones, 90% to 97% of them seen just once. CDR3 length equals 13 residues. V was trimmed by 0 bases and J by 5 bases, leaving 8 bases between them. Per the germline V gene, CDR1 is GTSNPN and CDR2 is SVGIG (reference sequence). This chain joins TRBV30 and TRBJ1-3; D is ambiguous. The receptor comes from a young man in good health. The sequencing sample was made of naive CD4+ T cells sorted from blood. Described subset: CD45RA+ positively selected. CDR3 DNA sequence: TGTGCCTGGAGTGTCTACACTCGAAACACCATATATTTT. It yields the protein CAWSVYTRNTIYF.